Shown below are 18 T cell receptor beta chains from a single sample sequenced in a study of blood T cells in healthy people across ages (dated by TCRdb to 2014 to 2015). Receptors were amplified or captured by 5' RACE. TCRdb names Illumina HiSeq 2500 as the instrument used. A second PCR of 7 to 11 cycles was run with a J-beta primer mix and a sample-barcoded 5' primer. Starting from the raw public reads, TCRdb applied fastp trimming at Q25, assembled clones with MiXCR and retained in-frame beta chains. All rows with the same CDR3 protein become a single entry with the most common DNA and genes. Here the sample has over 1.5 million distinct CDR3 sequences; 40% to 55% occur a single time. Over 2% of the sample is in the top ten clones. Specimen: blood. The source of these receptors is a middle-aged woman in good health.

J is TRBJ2-1 and V is TRBV4-3; D unclear. Trimming left V 0 bases short and J 2 bases short, with 8 bases between. The CDR3 is 15 amino acids. The germline gives CDR1 LGHNA, CDR2 YSLEER. Written as DNA, the CDR3 is TGCGCCAGCAGCCAAGACACGACCACCTACAATGAGCAGTTCTTC. Translated: CASSQDTTTYNEQFF.

V and J are TRBV5-1 and TRBJ1-2; possibly TRBD1 for D (5 bases). The length of the CDR3 is 14 residues. V lost 4 bases and J lost 5, with 15 bases in between. Per the germline V gene, CDR1 is SGHRS and CDR2 is YFSETQ. CDR3 residues: CASSDSGYPYGYTF. In nucleotides, the CDR3 is TGCGCCAGCAGCGATTCAGGGTATCCTTATGGCTACACCTTC.

This clonotype was seen more than once but under ten times. V usage is TRBV27 and J usage is TRBJ2-5; D unresolved. Trimming cost V 5 bases and J 1 base, with 8 bases left between them. This CDR3 has 13 amino acids. Germline CDR1 reads MNHEY; CDR2 reads SMNVEV (reference sequence). CDR3: CASSRVPQETQYF. CDR3 DNA sequence: TGTGCCAGCAGTCGGGTGCCCCAAGAGACCCAGTACTTC.

The chain carries TRBV28 and TRBJ2-3; 10 nucleotides line up with TRBD1. Germline V CDR1 and CDR2: MDHEN, SYDVKM. Trimming took 7 bases from V and 2 from J; bases not matched to a gene: 12. The CDR3 contains 17 residues. This chain's CDR3 is CASTGTGEGGPTDTQYF. CDR3 in DNA: TGTGCCAGCACCGGGACAGGGGAAGGGGGACCCACAGATACGCAGTATTTT.

V is TRBV20-1 and J is TRBJ2-4; 9 bases agree with TRBD2. With the DNA end fitting TRBJ2-7 better, the J assignment may be wrong. The CDR3 extends over 15 amino acids. CDR1 and CDR2 (germline): DFQATT, SNEGSKA (reference sequence). CDR3 sequence: CSARSLAGPPSEQYF. The CDR3 DNA follows: TGCAGTGCTAGAAGTCTAGCGGGGCCCCCCTCCGAGCAGTACTTC.

The rearrangement links TRBV7-2 to TRBJ2-1; 7 bases line up with TRBD2. V dropped 5 bases and J dropped 15; count of bases not matched to a gene: 10. Germline V CDR1 and CDR2: SGHTA, FQGNSA. The length of the CDR3 is 12 residues. The CDR3 DNA reads TGTGCCAGCAGCGTTTCGACTAGCCCCCCGTTCTTC. Its protein product is CASSVSTSPPFF.

This clonotype was counted a few times. The V call is TRBV9, the J call TRBJ2-5; 10 bases map to TRBD1. Trimming took 3 bases from V and 5 from J; bases not matched to a gene: 4. This CDR3 contains 14 residues. CDR1 and CDR2 from the germline V gene are SGDLS and YYNGEE. CDR3 sequence: CASSEGQGLETQYF. CDR3 DNA sequence: TGTGCCAGCAGCGAGGGACAGGGGTTGGAGACCCAGTACTTC.

The rearrangement joins TRBV5-1 to TRBJ1-2; D might be TRBD1 (5 bases). From germline, CDR1 is SGHRS and CDR2 YFSETQ. V dropped 0 bases and J dropped 1 base, with 10 bases sitting between them. This CDR3 comprises 15 residues. CDR3 protein: CASSLAGQSNYGYTF. DNA for the CDR3: TGCGCCAGCAGCTTGGCGGGGCAGAGTAACTATGGCTACACCTTC.

The V gene is TRBV27, the J gene TRBJ2-1; a weak D match, TRBD1 (5 bases). CDR1 and CDR2 from the germline V gene are MNHEY and SMNVEV (reference sequence). There are 15 residues in the CDR3. The V end was cut by 2 bases, the J end by 7 bases, with 15 bases between. This CDR3 is CASSLERQGRNEQFF. CDR3 sequence (DNA): TGTGCCAGCAGTTTAGAAAGGCAGGGTCGGAATGAGCAGTTCTTC.

The chain has TRBV12-3 or TRBV12-4 and TRBJ2-1; tentative D call: TRBD2 (5 bases). The CDR3 consists of 13 residues. The V end lost 3 bases, the J end lost 14 bases, and 17 bases lay between the germline ends. CDR3 nucleotides: TGTGCCAGCAGTTTGGAGGTTCGGACGGGAAAGTTCTTC. Its protein is CASSLEVRTGKFF.

J is TRBJ2-3 and V is TRBV27, with D tentatively TRBD1 (6 bases). Germline CDR1 is MNHEY and CDR2 is SMNVEV (reference sequence). The ends were cut back, 4 bases at V and 0 bases at J, with 20 bases in the middle. The CDR3 has 18 amino acids. In DNA, the CDR3 is TGTGCCAGCAGTTATTCGACAGGACCCCCGTTTAGCACAGATACGCAGTATTTT. Its protein is CASSYSTGPPFSTDTQYF.

The J gene is TRBJ1-1, the V gene TRBV3-1; 11 bases agree with TRBD1. The CDR3 has 16 amino acids. J gave up 1 base and V 5 bases, and 6 bases lay outside the gene matches. Germline V gives CDR1 LGHDT, CDR2 YNNKEL (reference sequence). CDR3 residues: CASSERDRGSNTEAFF. The CDR3 region has the DNA TGTGCCAGCAGCGAACGGGACAGGGGGTCGAACACTGAAGCTTTCTTT.

CDR3 sequence (DNA): TGCAGCGGGACGAGCTCCTACAATGAGCAGTACTTC. This gives the protein CSGTSSYNEQYF. The rearrangement links TRBV29-1 to TRBJ2-1; D ambiguous. The DNA matches TRBJ2-7 better at its end, which makes the J call doubtful. Germline V gene data show CDR1 as SQVTM and CDR2 as ANQGSEA. The CDR3 is 12 amino acids.

This clonotype was seen a handful of times. The J gene is TRBJ2-1, the V gene TRBV7-2; D is unclear. CDR1 is SGHTA and CDR2 is FQGNSA in the germline V gene. This CDR3 comprises 15 residues. Trimming stripped 2 bases from V and 0 bases from J, with 8 bases between. The CDR3 protein is CASSLLVSSYNEQFF. CDR3 nucleotide sequence: TGTGCCAGCAGCTTACTAGTGAGCTCCTACAATGAGCAGTTCTTC.

This sequence joins TRBV7-9 and TRBJ1-2, with 9 bases lining up with TRBD1. CDR3 size: 15 residues. In germline, CDR1 is SEHNR, CDR2 FQNEAQ (reference sequence). J gave up 7 bases and V 6 bases, and 12 bases lay outside the gene matches. CDR3 residues: CASSNLTGGAGGYTF. CDR3 nucleotides: TGTGCCAGCAGTAATCTCACAGGGGGCGCCGGTGGCTACACCTTC.

This clonotype was observed a few times. The genes are TRBV20-1 and TRBJ1-2; a possible D gene is TRBD1 (5 bases). The length of the CDR3 is 13 residues. Deletions cut 5 bases from V and 3 bases from J, with 13 bases between. Germline V gene sequence: CDR1 DFQATT, CDR2 SNEGSKA (reference sequence). The CDR3 loop is CSAPGLRDYGYTF. The DNA of the CDR3 is TGCAGTGCTCCGGGACTCCGGGACTATGGCTACACCTTC.

The chain recombines TRBV7-2 with TRBJ1-4; tentatively, D is TRBD1 (5 bases). Trimming pared 3 bases from V and 2 bases from J, leaving 10 bases between. The germline CDR1 and CDR2 sequences are SGHTA and FQGNSA. This CDR3 is built from 15 residues. The CDR3 bases are TGTGCCAGCAGCTTGTCGGGGGTCACTAATGAAAAACTGTTTTTT. Encoded protein: CASSLSGVTNEKLFF.

There are a few counts of this clonotype. The chain carries TRBV20-1 and TRBJ2-3, with TRBD1 identical over 9 bases. V lost 2 bases, J lost 4 bases, and 10 bases stayed unmatched. CDR1 DFQATT and CDR2 SNEGSKA come from the germline V gene (reference sequence). The CDR3 consists of 16 residues. CDR3 nucleotide sequence: TGCAGTGCTAGAATTGAAACAGGGGGCTTGTCAGATACGCAGTATTTT. It is translated as CSARIETGGLSDTQYF.